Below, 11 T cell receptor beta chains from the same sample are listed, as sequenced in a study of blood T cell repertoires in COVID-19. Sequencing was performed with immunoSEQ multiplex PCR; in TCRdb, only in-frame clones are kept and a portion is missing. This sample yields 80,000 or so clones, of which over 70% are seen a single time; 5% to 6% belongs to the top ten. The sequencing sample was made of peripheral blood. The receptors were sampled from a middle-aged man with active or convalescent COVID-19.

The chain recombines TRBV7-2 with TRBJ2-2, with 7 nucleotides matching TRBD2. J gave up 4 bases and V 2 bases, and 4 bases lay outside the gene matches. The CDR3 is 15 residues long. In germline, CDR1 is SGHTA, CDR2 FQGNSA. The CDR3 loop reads CASSLRLAATGELFF. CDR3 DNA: TGTGCCAGCAGCTTAAGACTAGCTGCCACCGGGGAGCTGTTTTTT. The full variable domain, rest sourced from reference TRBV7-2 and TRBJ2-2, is GAGVSQSPSNKVTEKGKDVELRCDPISGHTALYWYRQSLGQGLEFLIYFQGNSAPDKSGLPSDRFSAERTGGSVSTLTIQRTQQEDSAVYLCASSLRLAATGELFFGEGSRLTVL.

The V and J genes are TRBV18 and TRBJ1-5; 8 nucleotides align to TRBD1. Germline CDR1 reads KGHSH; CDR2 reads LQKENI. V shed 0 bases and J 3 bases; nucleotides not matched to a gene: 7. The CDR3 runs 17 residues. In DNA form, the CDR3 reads TGTGCCAGCTCACCACCGGGGGTGACAGGGGACAATCAGCCCCAGCATTTT. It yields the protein CASSPPGVTGDNQPQHF.

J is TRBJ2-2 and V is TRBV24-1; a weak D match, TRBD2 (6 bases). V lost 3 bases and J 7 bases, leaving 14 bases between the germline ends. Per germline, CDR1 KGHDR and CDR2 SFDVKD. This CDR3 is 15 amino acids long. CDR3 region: CATSDRLLGGGELFF. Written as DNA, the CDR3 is TGTGCCACCAGTGATCGCCTCTTGGGGGGCGGGGAGCTGTTTTTT.

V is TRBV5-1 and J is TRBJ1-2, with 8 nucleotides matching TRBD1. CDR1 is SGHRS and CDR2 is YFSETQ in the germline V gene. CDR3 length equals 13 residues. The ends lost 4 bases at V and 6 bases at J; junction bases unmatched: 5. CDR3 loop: CASSVTGDDGYTF. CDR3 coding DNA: TGCGCCAGCAGCGTGACAGGGGATGATGGCTACACCTTC.

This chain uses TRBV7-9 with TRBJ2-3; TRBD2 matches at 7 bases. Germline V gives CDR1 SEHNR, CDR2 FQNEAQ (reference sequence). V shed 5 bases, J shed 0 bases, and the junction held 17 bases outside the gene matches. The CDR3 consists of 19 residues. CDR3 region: CASSPFMRSSGASTDTQYF. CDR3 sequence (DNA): TGTGCCAGCAGCCCATTTATGCGGTCTAGCGGAGCTAGCACAGATACGCAGTATTTT.

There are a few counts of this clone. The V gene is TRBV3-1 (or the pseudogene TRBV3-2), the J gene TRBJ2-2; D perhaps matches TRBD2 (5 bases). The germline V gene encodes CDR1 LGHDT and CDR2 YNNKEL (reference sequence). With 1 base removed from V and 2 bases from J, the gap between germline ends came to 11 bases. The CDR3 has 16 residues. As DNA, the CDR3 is TGTGCCAGCAGCCAAGTCCTACTAGTTAACACCGGGGAGCTGTTTTTT. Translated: CASSQVLLVNTGELFF.

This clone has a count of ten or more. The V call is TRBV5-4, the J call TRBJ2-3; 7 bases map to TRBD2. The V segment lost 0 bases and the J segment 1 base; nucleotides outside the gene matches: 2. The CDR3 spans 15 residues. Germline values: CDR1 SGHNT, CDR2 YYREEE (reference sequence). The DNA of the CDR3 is TGTGCCAGCAGCTTGGATCTAGCGGGCACAGATACGCAGTATTTT. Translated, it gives CASSLDLAGTDTQYF.

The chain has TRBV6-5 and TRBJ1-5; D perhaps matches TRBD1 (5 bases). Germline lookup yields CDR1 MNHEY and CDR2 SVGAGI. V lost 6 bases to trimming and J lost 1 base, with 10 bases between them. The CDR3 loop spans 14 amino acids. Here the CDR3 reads CASRVRGSNQPQHF. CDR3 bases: TGTGCCAGCAGGGTGCGGGGGAGCAATCAGCCCCAGCATTTT.

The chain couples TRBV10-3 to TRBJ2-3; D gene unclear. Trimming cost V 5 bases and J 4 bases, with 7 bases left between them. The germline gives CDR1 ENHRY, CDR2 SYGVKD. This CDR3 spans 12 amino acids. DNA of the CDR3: TGTGCCATCAGTCCCAATGCAGATACGCAGTATTTT. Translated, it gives CAISPNADTQYF.

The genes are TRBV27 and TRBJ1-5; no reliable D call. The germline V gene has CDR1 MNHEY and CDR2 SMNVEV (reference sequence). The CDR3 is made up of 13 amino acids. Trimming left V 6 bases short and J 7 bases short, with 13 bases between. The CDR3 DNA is TGTGCCAGCAGCCTCACTCGGGAGCAGCCCCAGCATTTT. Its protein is CASSLTREQPQHF.

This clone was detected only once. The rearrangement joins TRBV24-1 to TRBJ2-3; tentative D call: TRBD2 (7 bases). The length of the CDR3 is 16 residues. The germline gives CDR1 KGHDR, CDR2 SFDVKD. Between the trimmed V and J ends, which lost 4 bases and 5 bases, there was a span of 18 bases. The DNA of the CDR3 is TGTGCCACCAGTGAGGGGGGGGCTAGCATCCTAGATACGCAGTATTTT. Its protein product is CATSEGGASILDTQYF.